This paragraph covers one T cell receptor beta chain sequence. The CDR3 spans 13 residues. V lost 1 base, J lost 7 bases, and 7 bases lay in between. Germline lookup yields CDR1 MNHEY and CDR2 SMNVEV (reference sequence). The record originates from a study of T cell changes during pregnancy in multiple sclerosis. This table comes from immunoSEQ multiplex PCR, and its TCRdb copy is limited to in-frame clones, with some not included. The sample lists under 75,000 clones, roughly nine tenths occurring once. Sequencing was performed on CD4+ T cells from peripheral blood mononuclear cells, taken after pregnancy. The TCR was taken from a female donor in good health, enrolled as a control in a pregnancy study. The chain is built from TRBV27 and TRBJ2-2; D not resolved. The CDR3 protein is CASSLYPNGELFF. DNA of the CDR3: TGTGCCAGCAGTTTATATCCAAACGGGGAGCTGTTTTTT.